The 27 T cell receptor beta chains below were found in one sample sequenced in a study of lymphopenia after photon versus proton radiotherapy. Profiled with immunoSEQ multiplex PCR; TCRdb holds only in-frame clones, not every one. Of 50,000 to 65,000 clones listed, around 87% were seen once; the top ten hold 9.5% to 15%. Sequenced material: peripheral blood, taken from a patient treated with proton-based radiotherapy. These receptors all stem from an elderly man with esophageal cancer.

This chain connects TRBV6-5 to TRBJ1-2; 7 bases match TRBD1. CDR3 size: 14 residues. The germline gives CDR1 MNHEY, CDR2 SVGAGI. Germline trimming cut 5 bases from V and 1 base from J; bases unmatched to any gene: 4. The CDR3 loop reads CASSRDRFNYGYTF. The DNA of the CDR3 is TGTGCCAGCAGTCGGGACAGATTTAACTATGGCTACACCTTC.

This clone has only one observation. The J gene is TRBJ2-2, the V gene TRBV6-1; tentatively, D is TRBD1 (6 bases). Germline values: CDR1 MNHNS, CDR2 SASEGT. This CDR3 contains 14 residues. Between the trimmed V and J ends, which lost 6 bases and 0 bases, there was a span of 8 bases. CDR3 bases: TGTGCCAGCAGGAACAGGGCGAACACCGGGGAGCTGTTTTTT. It translates to CASRNRANTGELFF.

V and J are TRBV10-3 and TRBJ2-3; TRBD1 is a possible D gene (6 bases). Per the germline V gene, CDR1 is ENHRY and CDR2 is SYGVKD. This CDR3 has 14 residues. The V end lost 6 bases, the J end lost 4 bases, and 14 bases lay between the germline ends. CDR3 DNA sequence: TGTGCCATCAGCCCACAGGGTACTGCAGATACGCAGTATTTT. This translates into CAISPQGTADTQYF.

This sequence joins TRBV13 and TRBJ1-1; possibly TRBD1 for D (6 bases). The CDR3 loop spans 13 amino acids. Looked up from germline, CDR1 is PRHDT and CDR2 is FYEKMQ (reference sequence). Trimming removed 5 bases at V and 5 bases at J, with 12 bases between. As DNA, the CDR3 is TGTGCCAGCAGCGGAACCACAGGGACTGAAGCTTTCTTT. This translates into CASSGTTGTEAFF.

This clone has only a few counts. The chain couples TRBV7-2 to TRBJ2-5; a weak D match, TRBD2 (5 bases). The CDR3 consists of 14 residues. Deletions cut 6 bases from V and 3 bases from J, with 14 bases between. Per the germline V gene, CDR1 is SGHTA and CDR2 is FQGNSA. CDR3 coding DNA: TGTGCCAGCAGACTTAGTCGGGGAAAAGAGACCCAGTACTTC. Amino acid sequence: CASRLSRGKETQYF.

J is TRBJ1-2 and V is TRBV10-1; 7 bases line up with TRBD1. V shed 7 bases and J 3 bases; nucleotides not matched to a gene: 11. The CDR3 loop spans 15 amino acids. Germline assignment: CDR1 WNHNN and CDR2 SYGVQD (reference sequence). This CDR3 reads CASKGLQGPDYGYTF. CDR3 DNA sequence: TGCGCCAGCAAGGGATTACAGGGGCCTGACTATGGCTACACCTTC.

This clone appeared a few times. The J gene is TRBJ2-5, the V gene TRBV29-1, with 8 bases fitting TRBD2. This CDR3 region has 13 residues. Germline CDR1 reads SQVTM; CDR2 reads ANQGSEA. The J segment lost 0 bases and the V segment lost 5 bases, leaving 2 bases of the junction unmatched. CDR3 DNA: TGCAGCGTTAGCGGGAGCTACCAAGAGACCCAGTACTTC. This codes for CSVSGSYQETQYF.

The CDR3 is CASSPGTSGVQETQYF. CDR3 in DNA: TGCGCCAGCAGCCCCGGGACTAGCGGGGTCCAAGAGACCCAGTACTTC. The chain combines TRBV5-1 with TRBJ2-5, with 13 bases matching TRBD2. Germline-derived CDR1 and CDR2 are SGHRS and YFSETQ. The CDR3 sequence is 16 residues long. V shed 4 bases and J 1 base; nucleotides not matched to a gene: 4.

This chain links TRBV7-2 with TRBJ1-2; D not resolved. Germline V CDR1 and CDR2: SGHTA, FQGNSA. The CDR3 has 13 residues. The V end was cut by 0 bases, the J end by 4 bases, with 6 bases between. The CDR3 DNA reads TGTGCCAGCAGCTTAGCGAGCAGCTATGGCTACACCTTC. Translated: CASSLASSYGYTF.

This clone was counted once. J is TRBJ2-3 and V is TRBV7-8; D ambiguous. The V end was cut by 5 bases, the J end by 3 bases, with 12 bases between. CDR3 size: 14 residues. The germline CDR1 and CDR2 sequences are SGHVS and FQNEAQ. CDR3 sequence reads: CASSLLEVTDTQYF. CDR3 coding DNA: TGTGCCAGCAGCCTGCTAGAGGTGACAGATACGCAGTATTTT.

The rearrangement uses TRBV5-4 and TRBJ2-7, with 15 bases aligning to TRBD2. The CDR3 is 17 residues long. The germline V gene encodes CDR1 SGHNT and CDR2 YYREEE (reference sequence). V dropped 2 bases and J dropped 4; count of bases not matched to a gene: 7. DNA of the CDR3: TGTGCCAGCAGCTTCGGACTAGCGGGAGGGAGTAATTACGAGCAGTACTTC. This encodes CASSFGLAGGSNYEQYF.

This clone appeared once. This rearrangement joins TRBV29-1 to TRBJ1-4; D may be TRBD1 (5 bases). CDR3 length: 13 residues. V was clipped by 2 bases and J by 4 bases, with 8 bases between them. Germline V gene lookup returns CDR1 SQVTM and CDR2 ANQGSEA. CDR3 in amino acids: CSVEQGINEKLFF. The DNA of the CDR3 is TGCAGCGTTGAACAGGGAATTAATGAAAAACTGTTTTTT.

This clone showed up just once. The chain has TRBV29-1 and TRBJ2-3; 7 bases fit TRBD2. The CDR3 runs to 13 residues. Losses at the gene ends were 5 bases for V and 2 bases for J; bases not matched to a gene: 4. Germline V CDR1 and CDR2: SQVTM, ANQGSEA. The CDR3 sequence: CSVWGGHTDTQYF. The CDR3, as DNA: TGCAGCGTTTGGGGGGGTCACACAGATACGCAGTATTTT.

The chain uses TRBV5-1 and TRBJ2-2, with D hard to call. V was cut by 0 bases and J by 6 bases, with 6 bases left in between. CDR3 size: 13 residues. Germline V CDR1 and CDR2: SGHRS, YFSETQ. This CDR3 is CASSLGFSGELFF. CDR3 coding DNA: TGCGCCAGCAGCTTGGGATTTTCCGGGGAGCTGTTTTTT.

J is TRBJ2-2 and V is TRBV5-4; 7 positions agree with TRBD2. The CDR3 spans 14 residues. From germline, CDR1 is SGHNT and CDR2 YYREEE (reference sequence). The V gene end was trimmed by 1 base and the J gene end by 7 bases; junction bases not matched to a gene: 4. This CDR3 reads CASSLRGVNGELFF. CDR3 coding DNA: TGTGCCAGCAGCTTGCGGGGGGTGAACGGGGAGCTGTTTTTT.

This chain links TRBV27 with TRBJ2-3, with TRBD1 identical over 11 bases. This CDR3 contains 15 residues. V dropped 6 bases and J dropped 6; count of bases not matched to a gene: 8. The germline gives CDR1 MNHEY, CDR2 SMNVEV (reference sequence). The CDR3 sequence: CASRAGTGGFDTQYF. The DNA for the CDR3 is TGTGCCAGCAGGGCCGGGACAGGGGGGTTTGATACGCAGTATTTT.

The V and J genes are TRBV11-2 and TRBJ1-4, with a possible D match to TRBD1 (5 bases). V gave up 5 bases and J gave up 10 bases, with 17 bases separating them. The V gene's germline CDR1 is SGHAT and CDR2 FQNNGV. The CDR3 has 14 amino acids. Here the CDR3 reads CASSPRDAAGKLFF. The CDR3 DNA follows: TGTGCCAGCAGCCCCCGGGACGCCGCTGGAAAACTGTTTTTT.

The V and J genes are TRBV18 and TRBJ1-1, with D unresolved. The V end was cut by 3 bases, the J end by 1 base, with 9 bases between. The CDR3 length is 14 residues. Germline loops: CDR1 KGHSH, CDR2 LQKENI. CDR3 sequence: CASSPLGENTEAFF. CDR3 in DNA: TGTGCCAGCTCACCCTTGGGCGAGAACACTGAAGCTTTCTTT. Together with reference TRBV18 and TRBJ1-1, the CDR3 gives the full variable domain: NAGVMQNPRHLVRRRGQEARLRCSPMKGHSHVYWYRQLPEEGLKFMVYLQKENIIDESGMPKERFSAEFPKEGPSILRIQQVVRGDSAAYFCASSPLGENTEAFFGQGTRLTVV.

Sample share makes this clone medium-sized. The V and J genes are TRBV9 and TRBJ1-3; no definite D call. The ends were cut back, 4 bases at V and 1 base at J, with 0 bases in the middle. This CDR3 has 11 amino acids. Germline loops: CDR1 SGDLS, CDR2 YYNGEE. The CDR3 bases are TGTGCCAGCAGCTCTGGAAACACCATATATTTT. Protein sequence: CASSSGNTIYF.

The V and J genes are TRBV5-1 and TRBJ1-5, with TRBD1 matching 10 bases. V gave up 4 bases and J gave up 4 bases; unmatched junction bases: 5. In germline, CDR1 is SGHRS, CDR2 YFSETQ. This CDR3 has 15 residues. The DNA for the CDR3 is TGCGCCAGCAGCCCCGGGACAGGGGCGAATCAGCCCCAGCATTTT. Amino acids: CASSPGTGANQPQHF.

This chain connects TRBV5-1 to TRBJ2-3; 9 bases align to TRBD1. CDR3 length equals 15 residues. V lost 4 bases, J lost 3 bases, and 6 bases stayed unmatched. Germline V gene sequence: CDR1 SGHRS, CDR2 YFSETQ. The CDR3 here is CASSEQGARTDTQYF. The CDR3, as DNA: TGCGCCAGCAGCGAACAGGGGGCGCGGACAGATACGCAGTATTTT.

The rearrangement links TRBV9 to TRBJ2-1, with 11 bases that match TRBD2. The CDR3 extends over 15 amino acids. V lost 3 bases, J lost 9 bases, and 8 bases stayed unmatched. Germline CDR1 and CDR2: SGDLS and YYNGEE. The CDR3 sequence: CASSARGTSGSEQFF. CDR3 DNA sequence: TGTGCCAGCAGCGCCAGAGGGACTAGCGGAAGTGAGCAGTTCTTC.

The chain employs TRBV19 and TRBJ2-7; 10 bases line up with TRBD1. In germline, CDR1 is LNHDA, CDR2 SQIVND (reference sequence). The CDR3 has 14 residues. V trimming: 6 bases; J trimming: 5 bases; junction bases outside the gene matches: 7. The CDR3 loop is CASSSDRGVDEQYF. Here the CDR3 DNA reads TGTGCCAGTAGCTCGGACAGGGGGGTGGACGAGCAGTACTTC.

The V and J genes are TRBV7-9 and TRBJ2-5, with a possible D match to TRBD2 (6 bases). Trimming shortened V by 5 bases and J by 4 bases, and 17 bases separated the two germline ends. This CDR3 has 15 amino acids. Germline CDR1 and CDR2: SEHNR and FQNEAQ (reference sequence). Here the CDR3 DNA reads TGTGCCAGCAGCCCGCGTTACGGGGGTGGAGAGACCCAGTACTTC. This encodes CASSPRYGGGETQYF.

This chain uses TRBV7-8 with TRBJ2-5, with 7 bases aligning to TRBD2. J gave up 7 bases and V 7 bases, and 6 bases lay outside the gene matches. Germline CDR1 is SGHVS and CDR2 is FQNEAQ. The CDR3 extends over 12 amino acids. CDR3 region: CASTPSGGTQYF. CDR3 sequence (DNA): TGTGCCAGCACCCCTAGCGGTGGGACCCAGTACTTC.

The chain is built from TRBV29-1 and TRBJ1-2; D call uncertain. The germline CDR1 and CDR2 sequences are SQVTM and ANQGSEA. Deletions cut 2 bases from V and 7 bases from J, with 11 bases between. The CDR3 spans 12 residues. The CDR3 protein is CSVEPGLSGYTF. The DNA for the CDR3 is TGCAGCGTTGAACCTGGGTTGAGTGGCTACACCTTC.

The rearrangement links TRBV7-2 to TRBJ1-3; D is possibly TRBD1 (5 bases). V lost 1 base and J 2 bases, leaving 12 bases between the germline ends. The CDR3 loop spans 16 amino acids. Germline V gene lookup returns CDR1 SGHTA and CDR2 FQGNSA. CDR3 DNA sequence: TGTGCCAGCAGCTTAGTTGCAGGGCTGACTGGAAACACCATATATTTT. It codes for CASSLVAGLTGNTIYF.